One sample yielded the 30 T cell receptor beta chains listed below, sequenced in a study of response to subunit inactivated influenza vaccine. TCRdb re-called the RT-PCR reads through MiXCR, storing one row per CDR3 protein. The sample has 500,000 to 600,000 distinct CDR3 sequences; about 11% are singletons. This same sample was also part of a study on T cells expressing NK-cell markers. Per that paper: The authors generated TCR beta cDNA through 5'RACE template switching with UMIs.

Here the sequenced sample was PBMCs from blood, taken on the day of vaccination. The origin of the receptors is a man aged 50 to 60 who received an inactivated influenza vaccine.

The rearrangement links TRBV5-4 to TRBJ2-3, with TRBD2 as a possible D gene (5 bases). This CDR3 spans 16 amino acids. Germline CDR1 reads SGHNT; CDR2 reads YYREEE (reference sequence). The V end lost 1 base, the J end lost 0 bases, and 12 bases lay between the germline ends. The CDR3, as DNA: TGTGCCAGCAGCTTGCCCCTTGGGGAGAGCACAGATACGCAGTATTTT. The encoded protein is CASSLPLGESTDTQYF.

In this sample, this clonotype turned up a few times. The chain employs TRBV14 and TRBJ1-1; D possibly corresponds to TRBD1 (6 bases). The CDR3 length is 17 residues. V was cut by 0 bases and J by 6 bases, with 20 bases left in between. CDR1 SGHDN and CDR2 FVKESK come from the germline V gene. The CDR3 region is CASSQDYGRGLFSEAFF. CDR3 coding DNA: TGTGCCAGCAGCCAAGACTACGGCAGGGGCCTATTCTCTGAAGCTTTCTTT.

V usage is TRBV6-2 or TRBV6-3 and J usage is TRBJ2-3; 7 positions agree with TRBD2. The CDR3 runs to 16 residues. Per germline, CDR1 MNHEY and CDR2 SVGEGT. V shed 5 bases and J 2 bases; nucleotides not matched to a gene: 10. CDR3 bases: TGTGCCAGCAGTCGTAGCCTGGGGGGGATCACAGATACGCAGTATTTT. Amino acids: CASSRSLGGITDTQYF.

This clonotype occurred a few times. J is TRBJ2-1 and V is TRBV10-3; 9 bases fit TRBD2. V was pared by 0 bases and J by 6 bases, with 3 bases of the junction left unmatched. CDR3 length: 15 amino acids. Germline values: CDR1 ENHRY, CDR2 SYGVKD. CDR3 sequence reads: CAISESLRGGNEQFF. The CDR3 nucleotides read TGTGCCATCAGTGAGTCTCTGCGGGGGGGCAATGAGCAGTTCTTC.

The chain recombines TRBV12-3 or TRBV12-4 with TRBJ1-5; unclear D gene. Trimming shortened V by 4 bases and J by 8 bases, and 9 bases separated the two germline ends. The CDR3 contains 12 residues. The CDR3 coding sequence is TGTGCCAGCAGTTACGGGGAAGAGCCCCAGCATTTT. This translates into CASSYGEEPQHF.

This clonotype showed up just a few times. The chain carries TRBV3-1 and TRBJ1-1; weak D call: TRBD1 (6 bases). The CDR3 consists of 14 residues. The germline V gene encodes CDR1 LGHDT and CDR2 YNNKEL (reference sequence). V lost 4 bases, J lost 5 bases, and 14 bases lay in between. The CDR3, as DNA: TGTGCCAGCAGCCTCCGGACAGTGGGGACTGAAGCTTTCTTT. Translating it yields CASSLRTVGTEAFF.

The rearrangement joins TRBV7-2 to TRBJ1-5; D is uncertain. V lost 4 bases, J lost 6 bases, and 13 bases lay in between. This CDR3 region has 14 residues. Germline assignment: CDR1 SGHTA and CDR2 FQGNSA. CDR3 in DNA: TGTGCCAGCAGCTGGGAGCTCCGAGGTCAGCCCCAGCATTTT. It translates to CASSWELRGQPQHF.

There are many counts of this clonotype. This rearrangement joins TRBV5-8 to TRBJ2-1, with 8 bases aligning to TRBD2. CDR3 length equals 17 residues. Losses at the gene ends were 3 bases for V and 0 bases for J; bases not matched to a gene: 8. Germline loops: CDR1 SGHTS, CDR2 YDEGEE. The CDR3 sequence: CASSYPIAGSSYNEQFF. The CDR3 bases are TGTGCCAGCAGCTATCCTATAGCGGGAAGCTCCTACAATGAGCAGTTCTTC. The full variable domain, in which reference TRBV5-8 and TRBJ2-1 provide the parts outside the CDR3, is EAGVTQSPTHLIKTRGQQATLRCSPISGHTSVYWYQQALGLGLQFLLWYDEGEERNRGNFPPRFSGRQFPNYSSELNVNALELEDSALYLCASSYPIAGSSYNEQFFGPGTRLTVL.

The V and J genes are TRBV7-2 and TRBJ2-1, with D hard to call. Germline loops: CDR1 SGHTA, CDR2 FQGNSA. There are 12 residues in the CDR3. The V end was cut by 1 base, the J end by 9 bases, with 7 bases between. The CDR3 protein is CASSLGFVEQFF. The DNA for the CDR3 is TGTGCCAGCAGCTTAGGGTTTGTTGAGCAGTTCTTC. Combining the CDR3 with reference TRBV7-2 and TRBJ2-1 gives the whole variable domain GAGVSQSPSNKVTEKGKDVELRCDPISGHTALYWYRQSLGQGLEFLIYFQGNSAPDKSGLPSDRFSAERTGGSVSTLTIQRTQQEDSAVYLCASSLGFVEQFFGPGTRLTVL.

This clonotype was recorded a few times. The chain employs TRBV7-2 and TRBJ1-2; 7 bases agree with TRBD1. The CDR3 contains 13 residues. Per germline, CDR1 SGHTA and CDR2 FQGNSA. V was clipped by 5 bases and J by 6 bases; unmatched bases: 6. The CDR3 protein is CASSEGQADGYTF. CDR3 DNA sequence: TGTGCCAGCAGCGAAGGACAGGCGGATGGCTACACCTTC.

This clonotype was observed a few times. V gene TRBV11-2 combines with J gene TRBJ2-5, with a possible D match to TRBD1 (5 bases). V lost 0 bases and J lost 2, with 13 bases in between. The CDR3 runs to 16 residues. Germline lookup yields CDR1 SGHAT and CDR2 FQNNGV. CDR3 protein: CASSLDVQDLQETQYF. CDR3 DNA: TGTGCCAGCAGCTTAGATGTACAGGACCTTCAAGAGACCCAGTACTTC.

This rearrangement joins TRBV28 to TRBJ1-1; D perhaps matches TRBD1 (5 bases). CDR1 and CDR2 from the germline V gene are MDHEN and SYDVKM. V shed 1 base and J shed 5 bases, with 11 bases lying between them. The CDR3 runs 14 residues. This CDR3 is CASSLYGGRTEAFF. In DNA form, the CDR3 reads TGTGCCAGCAGTTTATATGGGGGAAGGACTGAAGCTTTCTTT. Drawing the rest from reference TRBV28 and TRBJ1-1, the complete variable domain is DVKVTQSSRYLVKRTGEKVFLECVQDMDHENMFWYRQDPGLGLRLIYFSYDVKMKEKGDIPEGYSVSREKKERFSLILESASTNQTSMYLCASSLYGGRTEAFFGQGTRLTVV.

This clonotype was found a few times. The genes are TRBV29-1 and TRBJ2-5, with D perhaps being TRBD1 or TRBD2 (5 bases each). Germline loops: CDR1 SQVTM, CDR2 ANQGSEA. Trimming left V 2 bases short and J 2 bases short, with 18 bases between. CDR3 length: 16 amino acids. The CDR3 nucleotides are TGCAGCGTTGAATTGGGGATGCCGGGACCTCAAGAGACCCAGTACTTC. Encoded protein: CSVELGMPGPQETQYF.

This clonotype has just a few counts. The chain combines TRBV18 with TRBJ2-7; 7 bases map to TRBD1. V was pared by 1 base and J by 7 bases, with 13 bases of the junction left unmatched. The CDR3 extends over 16 amino acids. Per germline, CDR1 KGHSH and CDR2 LQKENI. The CDR3 bases are TGTGCCAGCTCACCACGTAGACAGGGTATGTCATCTGAGCAGTACTTC. Translation gives CASSPRRQGMSSEQYF.

The rearrangement joins TRBV18 to TRBJ2-5; 14 bases are a match to TRBD2. CDR3 size: 22 residues. V trimming: 4 bases; J trimming: 5 bases; junction bases outside the gene matches: 24. Germline V gene data show CDR1 as KGHSH and CDR2 as LQKENI. DNA for the CDR3: TGTGCCAGCTCACGAACCTCGGGACTAGCGGGAGCCATACGGACCACTCAGGAGACCCAGTACTTC. It codes for CASSRTSGLAGAIRTTQETQYF.

This clonotype was observed a handful of times. This chain connects TRBV20-1 to TRBJ2-5; D is possibly TRBD1 or TRBD2 (6 bases each). V was shortened by 6 bases and J by 5 bases, with 22 bases between the two germline ends. This CDR3 region has 15 residues. Germline CDR1 is DFQATT and CDR2 is SNEGSKA (reference sequence). The CDR3 coding sequence is TGCAGTGCCCAGGGAGACGGGGGCGCGGGGGAGACCCAGTACTTC. It encodes CSAQGDGGAGETQYF.

The V gene is TRBV3-1, the J gene TRBJ2-5; either TRBD1 or TRBD2 may fit D (6 bases each). This CDR3 region has 15 residues. The V and J ends lost 3 bases and 0 bases respectively, with 11 bases between them. Per the germline V gene, CDR1 is LGHDT and CDR2 is YNNKEL (reference sequence). CDR3 in DNA: TGTGCCAGCAGCCATGCGGGACACTACCAAGAGACCCAGTACTTC. Its translation: CASSHAGHYQETQYF.

This clonotype was seen a few times. V is TRBV7-6 and J is TRBJ2-1; the match to TRBD2 covers 10 bases. CDR3 length: 16 amino acids. Germline values: CDR1 SGHVS, CDR2 FNYEAQ. Losses at the gene ends were 0 bases for V and 5 bases for J; bases not matched to a gene: 4. The CDR3 is CASSLAAGGGHNEQFF. CDR3 nucleotides: TGTGCCAGCAGCTTAGCAGCGGGAGGGGGACACAATGAGCAGTTCTTC.

The V call is TRBV4-3, the J call TRBJ2-1; 9 positions match TRBD2. Germline CDR1 LGHNA, CDR2 YSLEER. CDR3 length equals 17 residues. Trimming took 0 bases from V and 4 from J; bases not matched to a gene: 7. The CDR3 here is CASSQDWASGIYNEQFF. CDR3 nucleotide sequence: TGCGCCAGCAGCCAAGATTGGGCTAGCGGGATTTACAATGAGCAGTTCTTC.

The J gene is TRBJ1-1, the V gene TRBV28; D uncertain. CDR3 length: 16 amino acids. V was pared by 5 bases and J by 3 bases, with 19 bases between. In germline, CDR1 is MDHEN, CDR2 SYDVKM. The CDR3 reads CASSPLARVRDTEAFF. In DNA, the CDR3 is TGTGCCAGCAGTCCACTTGCAAGGGTGAGGGACACTGAAGCTTTCTTT.

This clonotype was seen only a few times. V gene TRBV15 combines with J gene TRBJ2-1, with 7 bases identical to TRBD2. V gave up 5 bases and J gave up 4 bases; unmatched junction bases: 2. The CDR3 is made up of 13 amino acids. Germline V gene sequence: CDR1 LNHNV, CDR2 YYDKDF (reference sequence). Written as DNA, the CDR3 is TGTGCCACCAGCGGACTAGTTTACAATGAGCAGTTCTTC. This sequence encodes CATSGLVYNEQFF.

This clonotype was counted between two and nine times. The chain recombines TRBV3-1 with TRBJ2-7; D gene ambiguous. V was cut by 0 bases and J by 7 bases, with 10 bases left in between. CDR3 length: 13 residues. Germline CDR1 reads LGHDT; CDR2 reads YNNKEL (reference sequence). Here the CDR3 reads CASSQDSISEQYF. The CDR3 region has the DNA TGTGCCAGCAGCCAAGATAGTATATCTGAGCAGTACTTC.

The chain has TRBV7-6 and TRBJ2-5; either TRBD1 or TRBD2 may supply D (5 bases each). The CDR3 runs 16 residues. The germline V and J ends were trimmed by 2 bases and 5 bases, with 18 bases remaining between them. Germline V gene data show CDR1 as SGHVS and CDR2 as FNYEAQ. As DNA, the CDR3 is TGTGCCAGCAGCTTATCGCCCGGCCTCGAGGGGGAGACCCAGTACTTC. Translated: CASSLSPGLEGETQYF.

This clonotype was seen a handful of times. The chain is built from TRBV29-1 and TRBJ2-5, with 8 bases matching TRBD1. Unmatched junction bases numbered 10, after V lost 6 bases and J lost 4 bases. Germline V gene lookup returns CDR1 SQVTM and CDR2 ANQGSEA. There are 14 residues in the CDR3. CDR3 DNA: TGCAGCGTCGTATCCGGGACAGGTGGAGAGACCCAGTACTTC. As protein: CSVVSGTGGETQYF.

This clonotype was counted once. The junction shows a germline mismatch at one end, possibly a read error. The rearrangement joins TRBV6-2 or TRBV6-3 to TRBJ2-2, with D unclear. Per germline, CDR1 MNHEY and CDR2 SVGEGT. The CDR3 has 12 amino acids. The CDR3 DNA sequence: TGTGTCAGCAGTCGCAATGGCGGGGAGCTGTTTTTT. Translated, it gives CVSSRNGGELFF.

This clonotype was counted a few times. This chain uses TRBV5-1 with TRBJ1-1; possible D gene TRBD1, 6 bases. This CDR3 comprises 14 residues. The ends were cut back, 0 bases at V and 6 bases at J, with 12 bases in the middle. Germline assignment: CDR1 SGHRS and CDR2 YFSETQ. This chain's CDR3 is CASSLVGGRSEAFF. The CDR3 region has the DNA TGCGCCAGCAGCTTGGTGGGGGGCCGTTCTGAAGCTTTCTTT.

This clonotype was detected ten times or more. This chain links TRBV5-1 with TRBJ2-1, with 11 positions matching TRBD2. The CDR3 consists of 16 residues. The ends lost 1 base at V and 2 bases at J; junction bases unmatched: 2. Germline CDR1 SGHRS, CDR2 YFSETQ. CDR3 residues: CASSLSLAGAYNEQFF. DNA of the CDR3: TGCGCCAGCAGCTTGTCACTAGCGGGGGCCTACAATGAGCAGTTCTTC.

The gene calls are TRBV12-3 or TRBV12-4 and TRBJ1-2; 10 bases fit TRBD1. CDR3 size: 14 residues. The ends lost 6 bases at V and 9 bases at J; junction bases unmatched: 10. The DNA of the CDR3 is TGTGCCAGCAGGGGGACAGGGGCTCATGAGAGCTACACCTTC. Protein: CASRGTGAHESYTF.

This clonotype has a count of ten or more. V gene TRBV12-3 or TRBV12-4 combines with J gene TRBJ1-2; D unclear. With 5 bases removed from V and 8 bases from J, the gap between germline ends came to 12 bases. The CDR3 contains 12 residues. CDR3: CASSNSISGYTF. CDR3 sequence (DNA): TGTGCCAGCAGTAACAGCATTTCGGGCTACACCTTC.

This clonotype was detected ten times or more. CDR3: CASSQGRSGELFF. CDR3 nucleotides: TGCGCCAGCAGCCAAGGCCGTTCCGGGGAGCTGTTTTTT. This rearrangement joins TRBV4-3 to TRBJ2-2; D is ambiguous. Germline CDR1 is LGHNA and CDR2 is YSLEER. The CDR3 is 13 amino acids. Trimming left V 1 base short and J 6 bases short, with 6 bases between.